Described below is a single T cell receptor beta chain sequence and its context. Its antigen is still unknown. The data are from a study of graft-versus-host responses after intestinal transplantation. Turning to the study itself: All recipients were given anti-thymocyte globulin induction, and tacrolimus and steroids were then administered for 2 to 4 years. Study-level findings and limits: In recipient marrow, GvH clones were found, and some appeared first in ileum or blood. Peak GvH clone levels in circulation were associated with early post-transplant HvG declines.

Trimming removed 3 bases from V and 5 bases from J; junction bases left unmatched: 8. Germline V gives CDR1 LNHDA, CDR2 SQIVND (reference sequence). The CDR3 runs 15 residues. Assay used: immunoSEQ multiplex PCR; TCRdb lists only in-frame clones, some missing. The sample records around 5,200 clones, over 60% being singletons. Processed graft tissue released its intraepithelial and lamina propria lymphocytes. This sequence originates from a human patient who received an intestinal transplant, so some T cells may come from the graft donor. The input for sequencing was ileum tissue, taken around 250 days after intestinal transplant. The chain has TRBV19 and TRBJ2-7; 9 nucleotides agree with TRBD1. The CDR3 spells CASSIPGQGLDEQYF. The CDR3 coding sequence is TGTGCCAGTAGTATTCCAGGACAGGGGCTGGACGAGCAGTACTTC. Using reference TRBV19 and TRBJ2-7 for the parts outside the CDR3, the full variable domain is DGGITQSPKYLFRKEGQNVTLSCEQNLNHDAMYWYRQDPGQGLRLIYYSQIVNDFQKGDIAEGYSVSREKKESFPLTVTSAQKNPTAFYLCASSIPGQGLDEQYFGPGTRLTVT.